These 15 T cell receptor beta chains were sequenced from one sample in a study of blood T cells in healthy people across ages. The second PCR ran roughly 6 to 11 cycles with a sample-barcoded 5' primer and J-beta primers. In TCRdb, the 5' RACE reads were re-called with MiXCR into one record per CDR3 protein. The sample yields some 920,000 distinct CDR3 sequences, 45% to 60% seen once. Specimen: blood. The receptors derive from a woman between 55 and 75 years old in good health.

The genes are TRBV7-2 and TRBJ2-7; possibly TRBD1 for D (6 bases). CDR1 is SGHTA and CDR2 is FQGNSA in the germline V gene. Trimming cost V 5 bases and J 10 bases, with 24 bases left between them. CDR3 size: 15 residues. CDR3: CASSRQATDQGLQYF. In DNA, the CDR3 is TGTGCCAGCAGCCGACAGGCGACGGACCAAGGGCTCCAGTACTTC.

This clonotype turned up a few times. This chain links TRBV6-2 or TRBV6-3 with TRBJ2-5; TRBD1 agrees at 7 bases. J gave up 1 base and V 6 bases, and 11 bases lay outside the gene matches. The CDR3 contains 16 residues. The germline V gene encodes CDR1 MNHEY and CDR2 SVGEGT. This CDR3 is CASRPTGALFQETQYF. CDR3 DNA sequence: TGTGCCAGCAGACCTACAGGGGCCTTATTCCAAGAGACCCAGTACTTC.

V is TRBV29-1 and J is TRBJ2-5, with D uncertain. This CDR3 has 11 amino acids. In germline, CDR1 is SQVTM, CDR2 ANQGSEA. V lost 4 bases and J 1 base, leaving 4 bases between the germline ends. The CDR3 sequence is CSVGSQETQYF. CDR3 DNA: TGCAGCGTTGGGAGCCAAGAGACCCAGTACTTC.

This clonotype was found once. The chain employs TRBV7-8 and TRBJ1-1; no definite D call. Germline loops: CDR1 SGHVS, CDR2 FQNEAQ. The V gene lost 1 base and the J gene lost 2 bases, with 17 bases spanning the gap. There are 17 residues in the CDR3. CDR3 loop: CASSLDFAGLLNTEAFF. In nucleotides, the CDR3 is TGTGCCAGCAGCTTAGATTTTGCCGGGCTTCTAAACACTGAAGCTTTCTTT.

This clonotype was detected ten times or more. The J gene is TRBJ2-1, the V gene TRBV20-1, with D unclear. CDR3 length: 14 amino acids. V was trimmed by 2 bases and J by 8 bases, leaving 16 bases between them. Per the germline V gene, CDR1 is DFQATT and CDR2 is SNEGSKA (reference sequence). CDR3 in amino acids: CSARHDIPIDEQFF. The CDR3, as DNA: TGCAGTGCTAGACACGATATACCAATCGATGAGCAGTTCTTC.

The CDR3 reads CASSDPSPPGELFF. In nucleotides, the CDR3 is TGCGCCAGCAGTGACCCTAGCCCGCCAGGGGAGCTGTTTTTT. The V and J genes are TRBV10-2 and TRBJ2-2, with a possible D match to TRBD2 (5 bases). Trimming removed 3 bases from V and 8 bases from J, with 13 bases in between. The CDR3 consists of 14 residues. CDR1 is WSHSY, CDR2 SAAADI, per germline.

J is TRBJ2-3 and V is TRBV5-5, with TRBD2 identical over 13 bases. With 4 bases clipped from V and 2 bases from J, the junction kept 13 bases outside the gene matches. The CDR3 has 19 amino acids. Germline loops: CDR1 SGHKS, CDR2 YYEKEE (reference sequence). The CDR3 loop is CASSLRLAGGSLITDTQYF. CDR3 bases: TGTGCCAGCAGCCTCCGACTAGCGGGAGGATCCTTAATCACAGATACGCAGTATTTT.

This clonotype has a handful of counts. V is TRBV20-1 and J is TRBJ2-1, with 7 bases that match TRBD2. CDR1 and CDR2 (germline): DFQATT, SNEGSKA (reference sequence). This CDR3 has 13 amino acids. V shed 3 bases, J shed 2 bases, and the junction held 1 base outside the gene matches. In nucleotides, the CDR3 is TGCAGTGCTAGCGGGAGGACCTACAATGAGCAGTTCTTC. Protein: CSASGRTYNEQFF.

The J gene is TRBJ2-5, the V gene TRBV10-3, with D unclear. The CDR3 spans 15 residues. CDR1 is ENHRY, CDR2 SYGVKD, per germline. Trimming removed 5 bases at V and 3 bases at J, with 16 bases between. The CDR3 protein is CAISRGVVKKETQYF. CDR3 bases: TGTGCCATCAGTCGTGGGGTGGTTAAAAAAGAGACCCAGTACTTC.

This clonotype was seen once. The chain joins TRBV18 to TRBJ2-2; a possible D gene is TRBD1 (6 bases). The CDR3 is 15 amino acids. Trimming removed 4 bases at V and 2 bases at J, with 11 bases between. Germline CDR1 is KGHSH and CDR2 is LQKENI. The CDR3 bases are TGTGCCAGCTCACGGGCAGGGGAAAACACCGGGGAGCTGTTTTTT. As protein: CASSRAGENTGELFF.

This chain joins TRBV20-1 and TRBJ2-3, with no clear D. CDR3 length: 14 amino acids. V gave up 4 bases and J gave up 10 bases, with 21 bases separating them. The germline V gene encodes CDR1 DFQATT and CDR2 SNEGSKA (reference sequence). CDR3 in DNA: TGCAGTGCTAACGTCCCAAGCGTTTTGGATTCGCAGTATTTT. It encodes CSANVPSVLDSQYF.

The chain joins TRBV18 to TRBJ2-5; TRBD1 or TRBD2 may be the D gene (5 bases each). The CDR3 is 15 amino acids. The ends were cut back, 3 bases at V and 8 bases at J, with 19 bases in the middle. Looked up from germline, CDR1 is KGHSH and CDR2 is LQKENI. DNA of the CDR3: TGTGCCAGCTCACCGAGGAGTCAGGGCCCGGGAACCCAGTACTTC. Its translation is CASSPRSQGPGTQYF. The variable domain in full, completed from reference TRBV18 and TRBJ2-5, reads NAGVMQNPRHLVRRRGQEARLRCSPMKGHSHVYWYRQLPEEGLKFMVYLQKENIIDESGMPKERFSAEFPKEGPSILRIQQVVRGDSAAYFCASSPRSQGPGTQYFGPGTRLLVL.

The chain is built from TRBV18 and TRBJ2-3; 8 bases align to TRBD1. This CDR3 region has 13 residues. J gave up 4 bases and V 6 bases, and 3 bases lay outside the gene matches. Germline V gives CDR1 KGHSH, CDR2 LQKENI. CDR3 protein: CASSTGGADTQYF. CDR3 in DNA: TGTGCCAGCTCTACAGGGGGTGCAGATACGCAGTATTTT.

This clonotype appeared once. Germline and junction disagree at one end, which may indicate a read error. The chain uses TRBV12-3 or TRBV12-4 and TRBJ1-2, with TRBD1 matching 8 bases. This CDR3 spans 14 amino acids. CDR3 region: CASRGVTGVDGYTF. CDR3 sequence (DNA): TGCGCCAGCAGGGGGGTGACAGGGGTTGATGGCTACACCTTC.

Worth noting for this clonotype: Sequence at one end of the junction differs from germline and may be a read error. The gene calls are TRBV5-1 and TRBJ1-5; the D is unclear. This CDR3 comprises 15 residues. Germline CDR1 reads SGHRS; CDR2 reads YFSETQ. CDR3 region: CTSSLEPYSNQPQHF. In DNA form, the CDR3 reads TGCACCAGCAGCTTGGAACCGTATAGCAATCAGCCCCAGCATTTT.